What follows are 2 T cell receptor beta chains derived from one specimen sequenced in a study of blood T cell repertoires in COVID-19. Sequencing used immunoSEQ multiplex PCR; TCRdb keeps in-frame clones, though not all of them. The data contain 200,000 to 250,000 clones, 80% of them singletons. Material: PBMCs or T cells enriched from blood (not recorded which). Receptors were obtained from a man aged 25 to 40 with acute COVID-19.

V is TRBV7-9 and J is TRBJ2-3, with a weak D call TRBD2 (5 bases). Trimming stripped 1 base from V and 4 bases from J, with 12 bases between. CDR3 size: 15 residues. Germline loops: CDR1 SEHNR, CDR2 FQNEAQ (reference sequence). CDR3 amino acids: CASSLGSGAADTQYF. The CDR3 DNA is TGTGCCAGCAGCTTAGGATCAGGAGCGGCAGATACGCAGTATTTT.

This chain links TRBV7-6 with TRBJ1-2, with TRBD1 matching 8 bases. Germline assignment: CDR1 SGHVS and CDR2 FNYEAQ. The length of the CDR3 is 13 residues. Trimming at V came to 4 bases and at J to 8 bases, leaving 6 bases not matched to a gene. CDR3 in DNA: TGTGCCAGCAGCTATTCAGGGGGCGGGGGCTACACCTTC. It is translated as CASSYSGGGGYTF.